This record covers a single T cell receptor beta chain. Its antigen is unknown. Using approximately 190 ng DNA, some 30,000 T cell genomes, the sorted-subset replicate PCRs were run. Data came from immunoSEQ multiplex PCR; TCRdb stores just in-frame clones and leaves some out. Found here are 550,000 to 850,000 clones, approximately 77% of them singletons; the top ten hold approximately 1.7%. The record originates from a study of shared clonotypes between healthy human individuals. Study-level results: Rarefaction analysis demonstrated incomplete sorted-subset sequencing notwithstanding large depth. Sampling covered blood only; tissue repertoires likely differ.

The CDR3 has 15 residues. Looked up from germline, CDR1 is MNHNS and CDR2 is SASEGT. Trimming took off 5 bases at V and 2 bases at J, with 16 bases between the two ends. The sequencing sample was made of memory CD4+ T cells sorted from blood. The subset was: CD45RA-negative fraction. The origin of this receptor is a woman under 40 in good health. This chain links TRBV6-1 with TRBJ2-7; the D is unclear. CDR3 sequence (DNA): TGTGCCAGCAGTCCCTTATGGCGGAGCACCTACGAGCAGTACTTC. Its protein product is CASSPLWRSTYEQYF.